This T cell receptor beta chain is drawn from a study of patients and donors after allogeneic stem cell transplantation. TCRdb reprocessed the RT-PCR reads with MiXCR, giving one entry per CDR3 protein. The table records about a million distinct CDR3 sequences, roughly 17% of them present only once. Remarks on this clonotype: An end of the junction does not agree with germline; a read error may underlie this.

The germline CDR1 and CDR2 sequences are DFQATT and SNEGSKA (reference sequence). The CDR3 loop spans 14 amino acids. The chain combines TRBV20-1 with TRBJ1-2; 10 nucleotides match TRBD1. The clonotype was recovered from a human donor who was either an allogeneic HSCT recipient or a stem cell or donor lymphocyte infusion donor (not recorded which). It is not recorded whose cells these are; they may come from a transplant donor. The material sequenced was blood, either unsorted or a sorted T cell fraction (not recorded which). CDR3 bases: TGCAGTGCATTTAGACAGGGGGCGATCTATGGCCACACCTTC. Amino acids: CSAFRQGAIYGHTF.